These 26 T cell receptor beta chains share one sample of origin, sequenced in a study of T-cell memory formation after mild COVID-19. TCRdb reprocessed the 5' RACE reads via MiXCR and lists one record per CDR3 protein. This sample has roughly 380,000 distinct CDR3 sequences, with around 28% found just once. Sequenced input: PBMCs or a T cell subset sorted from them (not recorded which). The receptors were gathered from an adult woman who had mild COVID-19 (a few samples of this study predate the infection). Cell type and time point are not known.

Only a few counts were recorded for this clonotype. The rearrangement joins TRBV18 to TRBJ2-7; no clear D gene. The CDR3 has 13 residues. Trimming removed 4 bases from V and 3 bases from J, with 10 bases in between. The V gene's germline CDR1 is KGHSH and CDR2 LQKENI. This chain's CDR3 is CASSQGIYYEQYF. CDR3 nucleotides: TGTGCCAGCTCACAGGGCATCTACTACGAGCAGTACTTC.

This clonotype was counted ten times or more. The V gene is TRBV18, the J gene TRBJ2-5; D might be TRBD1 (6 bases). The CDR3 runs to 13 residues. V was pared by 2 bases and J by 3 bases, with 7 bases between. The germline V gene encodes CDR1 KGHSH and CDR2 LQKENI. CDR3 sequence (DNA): TGTGCCAGCTCACCAGGACAGAAAGAGACCCAGTACTTC. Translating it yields CASSPGQKETQYF.

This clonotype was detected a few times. This CDR3 reads CASSSRLALGETQYF. The CDR3 DNA sequence: TGTGCCAGCAGTTCTCGACTAGCCCTTGGGGAGACCCAGTACTTC. The chain couples TRBV12-3 or TRBV12-4 to TRBJ2-5, with 7 bases that match TRBD2. After removal of 4 bases from V and 5 bases from J, the junction contained 10 bases not matched to a gene. The CDR3 has 15 residues.

The CDR3 protein is CASSLRTSGYTF. In DNA form, the CDR3 reads TGTGCCAGCAGTTTAAGGACATCAGGCTACACCTTC. The chain links TRBV12-3 or TRBV12-4 to TRBJ1-2; D is perhaps TRBD1 (5 bases). V was clipped by 2 bases and J by 8 bases, with 9 bases between them. The length of the CDR3 is 12 residues.

The CDR3 region has the DNA TGTGCCAGCAGCTTGCTGATATGGACAGGGACAAACACCGGGGAGCTGTTTTTT. Translation gives CASSLLIWTGTNTGELFF. The genes are TRBV7-6 and TRBJ2-2, with 8 positions matching TRBD1. The CDR3 consists of 18 residues. Germline CDR1 SGHVS, CDR2 FNYEAQ. Trimming cost V 3 bases and J 2 bases; bases outside gene matches: 11.

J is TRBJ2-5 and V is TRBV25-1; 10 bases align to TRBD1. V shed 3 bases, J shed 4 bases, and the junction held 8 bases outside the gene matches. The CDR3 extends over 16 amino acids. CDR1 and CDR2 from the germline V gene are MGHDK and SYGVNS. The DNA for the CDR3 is TGTGCCAGCAGTGACCGGGACAGGGGTAGTCGAGAGACCCAGTACTTC. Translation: CASSDRDRGSRETQYF.

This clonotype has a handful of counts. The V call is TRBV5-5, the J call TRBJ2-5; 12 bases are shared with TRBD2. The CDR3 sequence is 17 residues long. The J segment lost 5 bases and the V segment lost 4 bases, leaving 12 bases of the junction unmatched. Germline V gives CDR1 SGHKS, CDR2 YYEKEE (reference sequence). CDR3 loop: CASSRNPGLAGTETQYF. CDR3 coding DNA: TGTGCCAGCAGCCGGAATCCTGGACTAGCGGGAACGGAGACCCAGTACTTC.

DNA for the CDR3: TGTGCCAGCATGCAGGGGAGCACAGATACGCAGTATTTT. Its translation is CASMQGSTDTQYF. The V call is TRBV5-6, the J call TRBJ2-3; D might be TRBD1 (6 bases). The V gene lost 6 bases and the J gene lost 0 bases, with 8 bases spanning the gap. The CDR3 length is 13 residues. Germline V gene data show CDR1 as SGHDT and CDR2 as YYEEEE.

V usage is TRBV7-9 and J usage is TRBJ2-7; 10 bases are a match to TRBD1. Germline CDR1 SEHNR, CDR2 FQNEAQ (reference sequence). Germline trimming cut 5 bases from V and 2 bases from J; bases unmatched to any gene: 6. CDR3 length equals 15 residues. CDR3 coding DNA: TGTGCCAGCAGCCCGGGGACAGGGGAACCCTACGAGCAGTACTTC. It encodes CASSPGTGEPYEQYF.

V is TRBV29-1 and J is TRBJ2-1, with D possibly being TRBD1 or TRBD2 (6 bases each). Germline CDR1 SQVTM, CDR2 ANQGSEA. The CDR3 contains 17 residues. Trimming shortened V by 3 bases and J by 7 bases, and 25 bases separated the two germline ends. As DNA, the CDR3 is TGCAGCGTTGAGGGTGCGGGGCACAGGGTGGCTGGAAATGAGCAGTTCTTC. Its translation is CSVEGAGHRVAGNEQFF.

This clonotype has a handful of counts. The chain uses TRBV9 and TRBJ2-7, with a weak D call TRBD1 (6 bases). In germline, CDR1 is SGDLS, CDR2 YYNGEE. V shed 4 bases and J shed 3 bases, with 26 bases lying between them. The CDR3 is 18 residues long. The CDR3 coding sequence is TGTGCCAGCAGCCCCGGACATCAACGAGGGGGACGAGACTACGAGCAGTACTTC. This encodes CASSPGHQRGGRDYEQYF.

The chain's CDR3 is CSARGGMTEAFF. DNA for the CDR3: TGCAGTGCTAGGGGGGGTATGACTGAAGCTTTCTTT. The genes are TRBV20-1 and TRBJ1-1, with TRBD1 as a possible D gene (5 bases). CDR3 size: 12 residues. Germline CDR1 and CDR2: DFQATT and SNEGSKA (reference sequence). V lost 3 bases and J 5 bases, leaving 10 bases between the germline ends.

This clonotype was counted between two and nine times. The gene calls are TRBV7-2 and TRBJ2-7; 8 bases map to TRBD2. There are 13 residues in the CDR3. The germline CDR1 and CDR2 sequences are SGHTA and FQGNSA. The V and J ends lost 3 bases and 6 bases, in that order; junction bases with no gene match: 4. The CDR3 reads CASSFDGRGEQYF. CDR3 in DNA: TGTGCCAGCAGCTTCGACGGGAGGGGCGAGCAGTACTTC.

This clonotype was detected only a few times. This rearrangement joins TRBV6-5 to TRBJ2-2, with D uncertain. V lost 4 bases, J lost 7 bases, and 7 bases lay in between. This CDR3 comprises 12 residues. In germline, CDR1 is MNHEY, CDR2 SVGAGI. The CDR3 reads CASSLVRGELFF. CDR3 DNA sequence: TGTGCCAGCAGTTTAGTGCGCGGGGAGCTGTTTTTT.

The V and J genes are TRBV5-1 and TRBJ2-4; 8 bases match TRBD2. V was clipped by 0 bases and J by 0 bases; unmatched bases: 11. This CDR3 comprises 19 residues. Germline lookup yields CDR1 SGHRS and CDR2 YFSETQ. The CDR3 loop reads CASSLVGLDLQLAKNIQYF. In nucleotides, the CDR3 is TGCGCCAGCAGCTTGGTGGGACTAGACCTTCAATTAGCCAAAAACATTCAGTACTTC.

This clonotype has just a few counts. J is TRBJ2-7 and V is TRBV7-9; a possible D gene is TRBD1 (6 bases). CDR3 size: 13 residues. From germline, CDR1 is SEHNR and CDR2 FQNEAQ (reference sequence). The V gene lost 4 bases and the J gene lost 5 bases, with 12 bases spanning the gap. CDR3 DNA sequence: TGTGCCAGCAGCTCTACAGGGTACCACGAGCAGTACTTC. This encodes CASSSTGYHEQYF.

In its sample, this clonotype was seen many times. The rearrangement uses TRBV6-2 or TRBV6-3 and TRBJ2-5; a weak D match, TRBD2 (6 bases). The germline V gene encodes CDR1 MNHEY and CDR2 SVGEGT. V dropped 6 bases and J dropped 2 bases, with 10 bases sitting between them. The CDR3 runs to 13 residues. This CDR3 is CASSAGLQETQYF. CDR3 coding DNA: TGTGCCAGCAGCGCGGGGCTGCAAGAGACCCAGTACTTC.

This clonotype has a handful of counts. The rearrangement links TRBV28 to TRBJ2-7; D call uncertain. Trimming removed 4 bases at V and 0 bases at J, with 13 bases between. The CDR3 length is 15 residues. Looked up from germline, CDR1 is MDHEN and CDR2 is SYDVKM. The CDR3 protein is CASSSSGGSSYEQYF. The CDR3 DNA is TGTGCCAGCAGTTCCTCAGGCGGAAGCTCCTACGAGCAGTACTTC. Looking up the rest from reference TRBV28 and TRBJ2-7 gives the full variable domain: DVKVTQSSRYLVKRTGEKVFLECVQDMDHENMFWYRQDPGLGLRLIYFSYDVKMKEKGDIPEGYSVSREKKERFSLILESASTNQTSMYLCASSSSGGSSYEQYFGPGTRLTVT.

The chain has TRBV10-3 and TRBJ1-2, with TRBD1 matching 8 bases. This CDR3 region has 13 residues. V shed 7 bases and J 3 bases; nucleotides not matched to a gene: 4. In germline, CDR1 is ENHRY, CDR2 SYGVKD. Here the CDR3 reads CAITDRGDYGYTF. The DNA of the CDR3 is TGTGCCATCACTGACAGGGGAGACTATGGCTACACCTTC.

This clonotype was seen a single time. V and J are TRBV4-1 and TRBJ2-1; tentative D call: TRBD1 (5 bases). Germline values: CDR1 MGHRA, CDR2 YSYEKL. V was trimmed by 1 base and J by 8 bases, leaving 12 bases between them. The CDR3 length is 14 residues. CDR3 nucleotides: TGCGCCAGCAGCCAAGCGCTCAGGGTCCATGAGCAGTTCTTC. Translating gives CASSQALRVHEQFF.

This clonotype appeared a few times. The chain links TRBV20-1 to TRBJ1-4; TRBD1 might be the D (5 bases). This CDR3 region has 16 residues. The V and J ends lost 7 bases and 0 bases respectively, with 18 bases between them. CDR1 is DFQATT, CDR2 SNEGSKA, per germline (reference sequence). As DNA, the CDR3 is TGCAGTGGGGGGGATCAGTCCTGGGCAACTAATGAAAAACTGTTTTTT. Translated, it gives CSGGDQSWATNEKLFF.

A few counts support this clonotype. CDR3 DNA sequence: TGTGCCAGCAGCTTAATAACAGGGAACGCAGATACGCAGTATTTT. Translation gives CASSLITGNADTQYF. This rearrangement joins TRBV11-3 to TRBJ2-3, with TRBD1 as a possible D gene (6 bases). Trimming removed 2 bases from V and 4 bases from J, with 13 bases in between. The CDR3 totals 15 residues. Germline V gene sequence: CDR1 SGHNT, CDR2 YENEEA.

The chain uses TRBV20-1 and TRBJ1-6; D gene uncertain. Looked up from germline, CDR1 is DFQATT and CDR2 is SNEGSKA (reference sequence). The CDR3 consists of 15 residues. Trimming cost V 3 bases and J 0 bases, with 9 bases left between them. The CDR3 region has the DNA TGCAGTGCTAGTCGAAGAAGCTCCTATAATTCACCCCTCCACTTT. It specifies CSASRRSSYNSPLHF.

DNA of the CDR3: TGTGCCAGCAGCGTGGGATTTAATGAAAAACTGTTTTTT. This encodes CASSVGFNEKLFF. The chain employs TRBV7-2 and TRBJ1-4; D uncertain. Germline assignment: CDR1 SGHTA and CDR2 FQGNSA. Deletions cut 5 bases from V and 4 bases from J, with 8 bases between. There are 13 residues in the CDR3.

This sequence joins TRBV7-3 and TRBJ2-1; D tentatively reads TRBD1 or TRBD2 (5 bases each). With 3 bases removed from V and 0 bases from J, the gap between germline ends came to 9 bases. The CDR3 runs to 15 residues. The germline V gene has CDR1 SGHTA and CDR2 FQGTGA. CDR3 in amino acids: CASSFGASSYNEQFF. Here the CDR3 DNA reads TGTGCCAGCAGCTTCGGGGCTAGCTCCTACAATGAGCAGTTCTTC.

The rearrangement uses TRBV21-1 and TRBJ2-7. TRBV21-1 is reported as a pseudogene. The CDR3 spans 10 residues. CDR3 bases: TGTGCCAGCAGCTTAAACGAGCAGTACTTC. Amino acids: CASSLNEQYF.